A selection of T cell receptor beta chains follows, all from one sample in a study of control samples from healthy donors and cancer patients. The protocol was immunoSEQ multiplex PCR, while the TCRdb copy is restricted to in-frame clones and leaves out a portion. The data show about 410,000 clones, with around nine tenths seen just once and around 6.4% held by the top ten. The sample taken for sequencing was PBMCs. The receptors were gathered from a man between 40 and 49 years old with head and neck cancer. CDR3s include the opening cysteine and the closing phenylalanine or tryptophan. The order of the fields is J gene, D gene, V gene, clone size, CDR3 protein, CDR3 DNA. The D gene is left open where the match is weak. Not all rows give a size; the values are once, few, many and, for expanded clones, a class.

j_call: TRBJ2-2
d_call: TRBD2
v_call: TRBV3-1/TRBV3-2
clone_size: NA
cdr3_aa: CASSPLGLAGTGELFF
cdr3_nt: TGTGCCAGCAGCCCACTAGGACTAGCGGGCACCGGGGAGCTGTTTTTT

j_call: TRBJ2-7
d_call: NA
v_call: TRBV11-1
clone_size: few
cdr3_aa: CASSPGQILSYEQYF
cdr3_nt: TGTGCCAGCAGCCCCGGACAGATCCTCTCCTACGAGCAGTACTTC

j_call: TRBJ1-5
d_call: NA
v_call: TRBV4-1
clone_size: NA
cdr3_aa: CASSQGVETASNQPQHF
cdr3_nt: TGCGCCAGCAGCCAAGGCGTCGAGACAGCTAGCAATCAGCCCCAGCATTTT

j_call: TRBJ2-7
d_call: NA
v_call: TRBV5-1
clone_size: NA
cdr3_aa: CASSSPPGEISTKTYEQYF
cdr3_nt: TGCGCCAGCAGCTCCCCCCCGGGTGAGATTAGCACCAAAACCTACGAGCAGTACTTC

j_call: TRBJ1-2
d_call: NA
v_call: TRBV28
clone_size: many
cdr3_aa: CASSLRPTSYGYTF
cdr3_nt: TGTGCCAGCAGTTTAAGACCTACGAGCTATGGCTACACCTTC

j_call: TRBJ2-5
d_call: TRBD2
v_call: TRBV7-8
clone_size: few
cdr3_aa: CASSLWTSVQETQYF
cdr3_nt: TGTGCCAGCAGCCTTTGGACTAGCGTCCAAGAGACCCAGTACTTC

j_call: TRBJ2-1
d_call: NA
v_call: TRBV4-2
clone_size: NA
cdr3_aa: CASSQVWQGDNEQFF
cdr3_nt: TGTGCCAGCAGCCAAGTTTGGCAGGGAGACAATGAGCAGTTCTTC

j_call: TRBJ1-1
d_call: NA
v_call: TRBV19
clone_size: NA
cdr3_aa: CASKNYGEAFF
cdr3_nt: TGTGCCAGTAAAAACTACGGTGAAGCTTTCTTT

j_call: TRBJ2-7
d_call: NA
v_call: TRBV5-1
clone_size: NA
cdr3_aa: CASSLDPRSGEQYF
cdr3_nt: TGCGCCAGCAGCTTGGACCCCCGGTCCGGCGAGCAGTACTTC

j_call: TRBJ2-2
d_call: NA
v_call: TRBV2
clone_size: NA
cdr3_aa: CASKASSRELFF
cdr3_nt: TGTGCCAGCAAGGCTTCCAGTCGGGAGCTGTTTTTT

j_call: TRBJ2-1
d_call: TRBD2
v_call: TRBV4-3
clone_size: medium-sized
cdr3_aa: CASSQNPAGGLLSNEQFF
cdr3_nt: TGCGCCAGCAGCCAAAATCCAGCGGGGGGCCTATTATCCAATGAGCAGTTCTTC

j_call: TRBJ2-1
d_call: NA
v_call: TRBV5-1
clone_size: NA
cdr3_aa: CASSLFSSGRSYNEQFF
cdr3_nt: TGCGCCAGCAGCTTGTTTTCCTCAGGTAGATCCTACAATGAGCAGTTCTTC

j_call: TRBJ1-1
d_call: NA
v_call: TRBV6-2/TRBV6-3
clone_size: NA
cdr3_aa: CASSYGQMNTEAFF
cdr3_nt: TGTGCCAGCAGTTACGGACAGATGAACACTGAAGCTTTCTTT

j_call: TRBJ1-5
d_call: NA
v_call: TRBV28
clone_size: few
cdr3_aa: CASSLSAQPQHF
cdr3_nt: TGTGCCAGCAGTTTATCGGCGCAGCCCCAGCATTTT

j_call: TRBJ2-2
d_call: NA
v_call: TRBV2
clone_size: NA
cdr3_aa: CASRAGTINTGELFF
cdr3_nt: TGTGCCAGCAGAGCCGGGACAATAAACACCGGGGAGCTGTTTTTT

j_call: TRBJ2-5
d_call: TRBD1
v_call: TRBV18
clone_size: NA
cdr3_aa: CASSHDRGPGQETQYF
cdr3_nt: TGTGCCAGCTCACATGACAGGGGTCCCGGCCAAGAGACCCAGTACTTC

j_call: TRBJ2-7
d_call: NA
v_call: TRBV11-2
clone_size: NA
cdr3_aa: CASSLGGFGYEQYF
cdr3_nt: TGTGCCAGCAGCTTAGGGGGCTTTGGGTACGAGCAGTACTTC

j_call: TRBJ1-1
d_call: NA
v_call: TRBV6-5
clone_size: NA
cdr3_aa: CASSWGRTVDTEAFF
cdr3_nt: TGTGCCAGCAGTTGGGGGAGGACAGTGGACACTGAAGCTTTCTTT

j_call: TRBJ1-2
d_call: TRBD1
v_call: TRBV19
clone_size: NA
cdr3_aa: CASSIPTRYRGKRGYTF
cdr3_nt: TGTGCCAGTAGTATACCTACCCGCTACAGGGGTAAGAGGGGCTACACCTTC

j_call: TRBJ1-1
d_call: TRBD1
v_call: TRBV9
clone_size: few
cdr3_aa: CASSHITGGGIEAFF
cdr3_nt: TGTGCCAGCAGTCATATTACAGGGGGCGGAATTGAAGCTTTCTTT

j_call: TRBJ1-2
d_call: NA
v_call: TRBV2
clone_size: NA
cdr3_aa: CASSAAGEAGYGYTF
cdr3_nt: TGTGCCAGCAGTGCCGCAGGGGAGGCTGGCTATGGCTACACCTTC

j_call: TRBJ2-1
d_call: TRBD1
v_call: TRBV3-1/TRBV3-2
clone_size: NA
cdr3_aa: CASSQGRQGNEQFF
cdr3_nt: TGTGCCAGCAGCCAAGGTCGACAGGGCAATGAGCAGTTCTTC

j_call: TRBJ2-3
d_call: NA
v_call: TRBV5-4
clone_size: NA
cdr3_aa: CASSLSGSTDTQYF
cdr3_nt: TGTGCCAGCAGCTTGAGTGGGAGCACAGATACGCAGTATTTT

j_call: TRBJ1-1
d_call: NA
v_call: TRBV27
clone_size: NA
cdr3_aa: CASSLDGGYEAFF
cdr3_nt: TGTGCCAGCAGTTTAGATGGGGGGTATGAAGCTTTCTTT

j_call: TRBJ1-1
d_call: NA
v_call: TRBV5-1
clone_size: NA
cdr3_aa: CASSLGLRGTEAFF
cdr3_nt: TGCGCCAGCAGCTTGGGTTTAAGGGGTACTGAAGCTTTCTTT

j_call: TRBJ2-2
d_call: NA
v_call: TRBV5-4
clone_size: NA
cdr3_aa: CASMAAGWATSTGELFF
cdr3_nt: TGTGCCAGCATGGCGGCGGGGTGGGCGACGAGCACCGGGGAGCTGTTTTTT

j_call: TRBJ2-1
d_call: TRBD1
v_call: TRBV11-3
clone_size: NA
cdr3_aa: CASSSDRGPGSYNEQFF
cdr3_nt: TGTGCCAGCAGCTCTGACAGGGGACCAGGCTCCTACAATGAGCAGTTCTTC

j_call: TRBJ2-2
d_call: TRBD2
v_call: TRBV6-2/TRBV6-3
clone_size: NA
cdr3_aa: CASSTGTSGGMNTGELFF
cdr3_nt: TGTGCCAGCAGTACCGGGACTAGCGGGGGAATGAACACCGGGGAGCTGTTTTTT